This note documents a single T cell receptor (beta chain) sequence. CDR1 and CDR2 from the germline V gene are LNHDA and SQIVND (reference sequence). The CDR3 covers 15 residues. The V and J ends lost 0 bases and 4 bases respectively, with 12 bases between them. The entry originates in a study of blood T cell repertoires in COVID-19. In the source study's methods: Using reference gene primer amplification, nucleated cell counts were estimated. Assay: immunoSEQ multiplex PCR; the TCRdb copy retains only in-frame clones and omits some. That table furnishes V, J and clone size, whereas the DNA furnished D and trimming. The table records about 48,000 clones, approximately 89% of them present only once.

This TCR was recovered from a woman older than 75 with acute or convalescent COVID-19. What was sequenced was peripheral blood. The chain employs TRBV19 and TRBJ1-2, with D unresolved. CDR3 loop: CASSIDHARGYGYTF. CDR3 nucleotide sequence: TGTGCCAGTAGTATAGACCACGCTCGGGGCTATGGCTACACCTTC.